This TCR beta chain was captured in a study of shared clonotypes between healthy human individuals. Study-wide results and limits: Only a few donors were included, so the genetic and exposure-history diversity represented was limited. Shared across a handful of donors were around 5% of the naive CD4 clonotypes.

Comment on this clone: Its antigen is not known.

TCRdb's copy holds only in-frame clones and misses some; the assay was immunoSEQ multiplex PCR. Counted here are over a million clones, around 95% occurring once; the ten biggest clones make up 1% to 1.5%. CD45RA-negative memory and CD45RA+ naive subsets were split from the CD4+ cells. The J segment lost 3 bases and the V segment lost 0 bases, leaving 4 bases of the junction unmatched. CDR1 is SGHTA, CDR2 FQGNSA, per germline. The CDR3 is made up of 17 amino acids. The TCR originated in a man aged 25-40 years in good health. The V call is TRBV7-2, the J call TRBJ1-5; 11 positions match TRBD1. Sequenced: naive CD4+ T cells sorted from blood. This sample's subset: CD45RA+ positively selected. In nucleotides, the CDR3 is TGTGCCAGCAGCTTAGCCGGGACAGGGGGTTACAATCAGCCCCAGCATTTT. It codes for CASSLAGTGGYNQPQHF.